The sequence of this TCR beta chain was determined in a study of T cells after yellow fever vaccination. TCRdb called the 5' RACE reads again in MiXCR, with one record for every CDR3 protein. The sample lists a few hundred thousand distinct CDR3 sequences; 8.1% were seen once. This CDR3 contains 12 residues. This sample comprised PBMCs, obtained roughly seven weeks after the first yellow fever vaccination. This TCR was sampled from a man younger than 30 who received the YFV17D yellow fever vaccine. The chain employs TRBV21-1 and TRBJ2-7; no check of the table's D call, TRBD1, against the DNA was made. TRBV21-1 is a documented pseudogene. The CDR3, as DNA: TGTGCCAGCAGCACGACAGGGGACGAGCAGTACTTC. It is translated as CASSTTGDEQYF.